The rows below give T cell receptor beta chains drawn from one sample of a study of T cells in tuberculosis. Data came from immunoSEQ multiplex PCR; TCRdb stores just in-frame clones and leaves some out. The table has about 49,000 clones, 90% to 95% seen once. The material sequenced was PBMCs, taken at tuberculosis diagnosis. These receptors originate from an adult with tuberculosis. Both conserved end residues are part of each CDR3. The D gene is left open where the match is weak. Clone size is shown for a subset of rows, as once, few, many or a class of expanded clone.

>TRBV9|TRBJ2-2|NA|NA
TGTGCCAGCAGCCCAGGCGATAGGATGGCCGGGGAGCTGTTTTTT
CASSPGDRMAGELFF
>TRBV4-3|TRBJ2-4|NA|TRBD2
TGCGCCAGCAGCCAAGAACTAGCGGAAAACATTCAGTACTTC
CASSQELAENIQYF
>TRBV6-5|TRBJ1-1|NA|NA
TGTGCCACCTACGATTCGGGGGGGAGGCCTTTCTTT
CATYDSGGRPFF
>TRBV19|TRBJ1-3|NA|TRBD1
TGTGCCAGTAGTTCCTCGGGACAGGGGGCTGGAAACACCATATATTTT
CASSSSGQGAGNTIYF
>TRBV25-1|TRBJ1-2|NA|NA
TGTGCCAGCAGTGGCCACGGCGGGTATGGCTACACCTTC
CASSGHGGYGYTF
>TRBV5-8|TRBJ1-2|NA|NA
TGTGCCAGCCCTCGGGTCGGGCCTACAGGGAACAACTATGGCTACACCTTC
CASPRVGPTGNNYGYTF
>TRBV7-2|TRBJ1-6|NA|NA
TGTGCCAGCAGCTTAGCTCGGAATTCACCCCTCCACTTT
CASSLARNSPLHF
>TRBV19|TRBJ2-2|once|NA
TGTGCCAGTAGTATGTTTCGGGGGGCGCGCGGCACCGGGGAGCTGTTTTTT
CASSMFRGARGTGELFF
>TRBV30|TRBJ2-2|NA|TRBD1
TGTGCCTGGAGTGTGCAGGGGGCTGAGACCGGGGAGCTGTTTTTT
CAWSVQGAETGELFF
>TRBV7-8|TRBJ2-1|NA|NA
TGTGCCAGCAGCTTCGGGAGCTCCTACAATGAGCAGTTCTTC
CASSFGSSYNEQFF
>TRBV11-3|TRBJ2-5|NA|TRBD1
TGTGCCAGCAGCGGGGGACAGGGGGCCGGAGAGACCCAGTACTTC
CASSGGQGAGETQYF
>TRBV29-1|TRBJ2-1|NA|NA
TGCAGCGTGCGTGACAGGCTGGAGTTCTTC
CSVRDRLEFF
>TRBV7-9|TRBJ2-5|NA|NA
TGTGCCAGCAGCTCCCAGACAGGCCTCAAAGGAGTGACCCAGTACTTC
CASSSQTGLKGVTQYF
>TRBV30|TRBJ2-7|NA|TRBD1
TGTGCCTGGGCGAGACAGGGCTACGAGCAGTACTTC
CAWARQGYEQYF
>TRBV7-2|TRBJ2-1|NA|TRBD2
TGTGCCAGCAGCTTAGTGGCTAGCGGGAGGGCCTACAATGAGCAGTTCTTC
CASSLVASGRAYNEQFF
>TRBV30|TRBJ2-3|NA|TRBD1
TGTGCCTTGCAGGGGGCAGATACGCAGTATTTT
CALQGADTQYF
>TRBV28|TRBJ1-4|NA|NA
TGTGCCAGCAGTTTCTTGGAGAAACTGTTTTTT
CASSFLEKLFF
>TRBV5-1|TRBJ2-7|NA|NA
TGCGCCAGCAGCTCTAAAGCGGGCCCAGTCTACGAGCAGTACTTC
CASSSKAGPVYEQYF
>TRBV9|TRBJ1-2|NA|NA
TGTGCCAGCAGCGGGGCATTACTAGGGGGCTATGGCTACACCTTC
CASSGALLGGYGYTF
>TRBV9|TRBJ2-2|NA|NA
TGTGCCAGCGGGGAAGCGGCCAACACCGGGGAGCTGTTTTTT
CASGEAANTGELFF
>TRBV5-1|TRBJ2-7|NA|TRBD1
TGCGCCAGCAGCCCGGGACAGAACCGCGGCGAGCAGTACTTC
CASSPGQNRGEQYF
>TRBV30|TRBJ2-1|once|NA
TGTGCCTGGATAAACAAAAGGCCGAATCCGGGGGACAATGAGCAGTTCTTC
CAWINKRPNPGDNEQFF
>TRBV6-1|TRBJ2-1|NA|NA
TGTGCCAGCAGTGCTCGGACCGGACAGACATACAATGAGCAGTTCTTC
CASSARTGQTYNEQFF
>TRBV7-2|TRBJ2-2|once|TRBD2
TGTGCCAGCAGCTTAGAACTAGCGGGAGTCGCCGGGGAGCTGTTTTTT
CASSLELAGVAGELFF
>TRBV4-3|TRBJ2-1|once|NA
TGCGCCAGCAGCTACATGGGTCCGGCGGGATTGGGTTACAATGAGCAGTTCTTC
CASSYMGPAGLGYNEQFF
>TRBV7-9|TRBJ2-3|NA|TRBD2
TGTGCCAGCAGCTCCGAGCGGGAGGGCCGTCCAGATACGCAGTATTTT
CASSSEREGRPDTQYF
>TRBV7-8|TRBJ2-7|NA|TRBD1
TGTGCCAGCAGCCCGCGACGGACAGGGAGCTACGAGCAGTACTTC
CASSPRRTGSYEQYF
>TRBV7-2|TRBJ2-7|NA|TRBD2
TGTGCCAGCAGCTCACCCGGGACTAGCGGGAGGAGCTTCGAGCAGTACTTC
CASSSPGTSGRSFEQYF
>TRBV29-1|TRBJ2-3|NA|NA
TGCAGCGTTGGGGGAGGAGCGCAGTATTTT
CSVGGGAQYF
>TRBV21-1|TRBJ2-1|NA|NA
TGTGCCAGCAGCAAAGAGGCCTGGAGGGACGAGCAAGGAACCTACAATGAGCAGTTCTTC
CASSKEAWRDEQGTYNEQFF
>TRBV25-1|TRBJ1-1|NA|TRBD1
TGTGCCAGCAGTGACCGCAGGGGGCCGATGAACACTGAAGCTTTCTTT
CASSDRRGPMNTEAFF
>TRBV7-7|TRBJ2-7|NA|TRBD1
TGTGCTAGCAGCTTAATTGACAGGGTCGATGACTACGAGCAGTACTTC
CASSLIDRVDDYEQYF
>TRBV7-2|TRBJ2-1|NA|TRBD2
TGTGCCAGCAGCTTGACTAGCGGGATCTCCTACAATGAGCAGTTCTTC
CASSLTSGISYNEQFF
>TRBV2|TRBJ2-3|NA|TRBD2
TGTGCCAGCAGTCCCAGGACTAGCGCCAGCACAGATACGCAGTATTTT
CASSPRTSASTDTQYF
>TRBV9|TRBJ1-3|NA|NA
TGTGCCAGCAGCGTAGTTCATGAAGCAGGCTCTGGAAACACCATATATTTT
CASSVVHEAGSGNTIYF
>TRBV6-6|TRBJ1-2|NA|NA
TGTGCCAGCAGTTACTCGATAGGCAGGGAAAGCTATGGCTACACCTTC
CASSYSIGRESYGYTF
>TRBV5-4|TRBJ1-3|NA|TRBD1
TGTGCCAGCAGCTTGACCGGACAGGGTCGAGATGGAAACACCATATATTTT
CASSLTGQGRDGNTIYF
>TRBV5-6|TRBJ2-7|NA|NA
TGTGCCAGCAGCCAACTTGGCGAGCAGTACTTC
CASSQLGEQYF
>TRBV7-8|TRBJ2-7|NA|NA
TGTGCCAGCAGCTTAAAGAGGGCACTTAACGAGCAGTACTTC
CASSLKRALNEQYF
>TRBV30|TRBJ1-1|NA|NA
TGTGCCTGGAAGCTCCGGGCTGAAGCTTTCTTT
CAWKLRAEAFF
>TRBV5-4|TRBJ2-5|NA|NA
TGTGCCAGCAGCTTGGCCGGACAGCAAGAGACCCAGTACTTC
CASSLAGQQETQYF
>TRBV19|TRBJ1-5|NA|NA
TGTGCCAGTAGGACCCCGTCCTCCGGGGGTATGCCCCAGCATTTT
CASRTPSSGGMPQHF
>TRBV19|TRBJ1-1|NA|NA
TGTGCCAGTAGTATAGACAGGCCCGTGAACACTGAAGCTTTCTTT
CASSIDRPVNTEAFF
>TRBV15|TRBJ2-3|NA|NA
TGTGCCACCAGCAGACCGACTGGGGCGAACGTAGATACGCAGTATTTT
CATSRPTGANVDTQYF
>TRBV4-1|TRBJ2-7|NA|TRBD2
TGCGCCAGCAGCCACGGCGGGAGGTCCCCCTGGGGCGAGCAGTACTTC
CASSHGGRSPWGEQYF
>TRBV6-8|TRBJ1-5|NA|NA
TGTGCCAGCAGTTACTCGATGTGGGGACATTCGACTAGCAATCAGCCCCAGCATTTT
CASSYSMWGHSTSNQPQHF
>TRBV30|TRBJ1-2|NA|TRBD1
TGTGCCTGGGAAGGGACAGTCTATGGCTACACCTTC
CAWEGTVYGYTF
>TRBV7-2|TRBJ2-7|NA|NA
TGTGCCAGCAGCTTACGAGGCATCGCCGGTACCTACGAGCAGTACTTC
CASSLRGIAGTYEQYF
>TRBV7-9|TRBJ1-5|NA|TRBD1
TGTGCCAGCAGCCCCGGGACAGGGTATCAGCCCCAGCATTTT
CASSPGTGYQPQHF
>TRBV18|TRBJ1-4|NA|NA
TGTGCCAGCTCACGGGAGCAACGTGAAAAACTGTTTTTT
CASSREQREKLFF
>TRBV30|TRBJ1-3|NA|NA
TGTGCCTGGAGTGGCCTTAGACTGTCCTCGAGCTCTGGAAACACCATATATTTT
CAWSGLRLSSSSGNTIYF
>TRBV28|TRBJ1-5|NA|NA
TGTGCCAGCAGTCCCTTCGCGCAGCCCCAGCATTTT
CASSPFAQPQHF
>TRBV28|TRBJ1-3|NA|NA
TGTGCCAGCAGTTTAGGGGGGTTGGGGAACACCATATATTTT
CASSLGGLGNTIYF
>TRBV27|TRBJ2-7|NA|TRBD2
TGTGCCAGCAGCCCACTAGCGGGAACCTACGAGCAGTACTTC
CASSPLAGTYEQYF
>TRBV5-1|TRBJ1-1|NA|NA
TGCGCCAGCAGCTTGTCCAGGAACACTGAAGCTTTCTTT
CASSLSRNTEAFF
>TRBV19|TRBJ2-1|NA|TRBD2
TGTGCCAGTAGTAGGGGACTAGCGGGAGCTCACAATGAGCAGTTCTTC
CASSRGLAGAHNEQFF